Each of the 14 T cell receptor beta chains below was sequenced from the same sample in a study of blood T cell repertoires in COVID-19. Produced via immunoSEQ multiplex PCR; TCRdb's table is partial and in-frame only. The table includes around 300,000 clones, approximately 90% detected once. The sample consisted of peripheral blood. The receptors come from a woman aged 25 to 39 with active or convalescent COVID-19.

The chain recombines TRBV12-5 with TRBJ1-2, with TRBD1 identical over 11 bases. This CDR3 has 19 residues. V trimming: 0 bases; J trimming: 0 bases; junction bases outside the gene matches: 9. The germline gives CDR1 LGHNT, CDR2 FRNRAP. CDR3 sequence: CASGLVTGQGAGANYGYTF. The CDR3 DNA is TGTGCTAGTGGTTTGGTAACTGGACAGGGGGCCGGAGCTAACTATGGCTACACCTTC.

The rearrangement links TRBV19 to TRBJ1-5, with D hard to call. V was clipped by 8 bases and J by 0 bases, with 17 bases between them. Looked up from germline, CDR1 is LNHDA and CDR2 is SQIVND (reference sequence). The CDR3 sequence is 16 residues long. The CDR3 protein is CASSRQSQYSNQPQHF. The CDR3 DNA reads as TGTGCCAGTTCTAGGCAGAGCCAATATAGCAATCAGCCCCAGCATTTT.

This chain links TRBV30 with TRBJ2-5, with D uncertain. Trimming stripped 2 bases from V and 3 bases from J, with 7 bases between. The germline V gene has CDR1 GTSNPN and CDR2 SVGIG (reference sequence). This CDR3 contains 12 residues. CDR3 in DNA: TGTGCCTGGAGTTACAGCAAAGAGACCCAGTACTTC. Encoded protein: CAWSYSKETQYF.

The chain carries TRBV14 and TRBJ1-1; D unresolved. V shed 1 base and J shed 1 base, with 4 bases lying between them. The CDR3 spans 13 residues. Germline CDR1 SGHDN, CDR2 FVKESK. The CDR3, as DNA: TGTGCCAGCAGCCAAGGGCCGAACACTGAAGCTTTCTTT. Translation gives CASSQGPNTEAFF.

The CDR3 region has the DNA TGTGCCAGCAGTGTGACAGGGCGAAAGAATGAAAAACTGTTTTTT. It codes for CASSVTGRKNEKLFF. The chain has TRBV27 and TRBJ1-4; 7 bases agree with TRBD1. This CDR3 comprises 15 residues. With 5 bases clipped from V and 5 bases from J, the junction kept 8 bases outside the gene matches. CDR1 and CDR2 from the germline V gene are MNHEY and SMNVEV (reference sequence).

V usage is TRBV7-2 and J usage is TRBJ1-3; D is unresolved. Germline lookup yields CDR1 SGHTA and CDR2 FQGNSA. The CDR3 has 14 residues. The V gene lost 2 bases and the J gene lost 4 bases, with 9 bases spanning the gap. CDR3 sequence (DNA): TGTGCCAGCAGCTTAATGCCGGGAGGAAACACCATATATTTT. As protein: CASSLMPGGNTIYF.

This clone was observed a handful of times. The chain employs TRBV19 and TRBJ1-3, with 10 bases aligning to TRBD1. The CDR3 runs 17 residues. CDR1 and CDR2 from the germline V gene are LNHDA and SQIVND (reference sequence). V trimming: 6 bases; J trimming: 0 bases; junction bases outside the gene matches: 8. In nucleotides, the CDR3 is TGTGCCAGTAGCGTGACAGGGGGCTTCTACTCTGGAAACACCATATATTTT. Amino acid sequence: CASSVTGGFYSGNTIYF.

The chain recombines TRBV28 with TRBJ2-2; perhaps TRBD2 as D (5 bases). V lost 2 bases, J lost 0 bases, and 10 bases lay in between. The CDR3 runs to 16 residues. Germline lookup yields CDR1 MDHEN and CDR2 SYDVKM. CDR3 DNA sequence: TGTGCCAGCAGTTTACGGCTAGCTTCGAACACCGGGGAGCTGTTTTTT. Its protein is CASSLRLASNTGELFF.

This chain connects TRBV30 to TRBJ1-5; the D is unclear. V was cut by 1 base and J by 4 bases, with 5 bases left in between. The CDR3 runs to 12 residues. Looked up from germline, CDR1 is GTSNPN and CDR2 is SVGIG (reference sequence). The CDR3 DNA follows: TGTGCCTGGAGTGCTCAGAATCAGCCCCAGCATTTT. This translates into CAWSAQNQPQHF.

This clone showed up just a few times. V and J are TRBV18 and TRBJ1-2, with 7 bases identical to TRBD1. The CDR3 extends over 14 amino acids. Germline V gene lookup returns CDR1 KGHSH and CDR2 LQKENI. V gave up 3 bases and J gave up 3 bases; unmatched junction bases: 4. The CDR3 sequence: CASSPTGTDYGYTF. The CDR3 region has the DNA TGTGCCAGCTCACCCACCGGGACAGACTATGGCTACACCTTC.

This chain connects TRBV12-2 to TRBJ2-7; the DNA was not compared with TRBD2, the D call given in the table. TRBV12-2 is a pseudogene. The CDR3 runs to 18 residues. In DNA form, the CDR3 reads TGTGCAAGTCGGAAAACGGGCGGGGAGCGGGGGGATCTGTTCGAGCAGTACTTC. Encoded protein: CASRKTGGERGDLFEQYF.

This sequence joins TRBV9 and TRBJ2-3, with 8 bases fitting TRBD2. The germline V gene encodes CDR1 SGDLS and CDR2 YYNGEE. V shed 0 bases, J shed 3 bases, and the junction held 6 bases outside the gene matches. The CDR3 runs to 16 residues. The CDR3 loop reads CASSVGARGATDTQYF. The CDR3 region has the DNA TGTGCCAGCAGCGTAGGAGCGCGGGGGGCGACAGATACGCAGTATTTT.

V gene TRBV5-1 combines with J gene TRBJ2-5, with 7 nucleotides matching TRBD2. The V gene's germline CDR1 is SGHRS and CDR2 YFSETQ. Trimming removed 6 bases from V and 5 bases from J; junction bases left unmatched: 13. This CDR3 has 15 residues. Here the CDR3 reads CASTRGENSPETQYF. The CDR3 DNA reads as TGCGCCAGCACTCGGGGGGAGAATTCCCCCGAGACCCAGTACTTC.

The chain carries TRBV30 and TRBJ1-5, with 8 bases fitting TRBD1. The CDR3 is made up of 14 amino acids. Germline CDR1 GTSNPN, CDR2 SVGIG (reference sequence). V trimming: 3 bases; J trimming: 6 bases; junction bases outside the gene matches: 7. The CDR3, as DNA: TGTGCCTGGAGAGCTTCAGGGGGCGGTCAGCCCCAGCATTTT. Its translation: CAWRASGGGQPQHF.